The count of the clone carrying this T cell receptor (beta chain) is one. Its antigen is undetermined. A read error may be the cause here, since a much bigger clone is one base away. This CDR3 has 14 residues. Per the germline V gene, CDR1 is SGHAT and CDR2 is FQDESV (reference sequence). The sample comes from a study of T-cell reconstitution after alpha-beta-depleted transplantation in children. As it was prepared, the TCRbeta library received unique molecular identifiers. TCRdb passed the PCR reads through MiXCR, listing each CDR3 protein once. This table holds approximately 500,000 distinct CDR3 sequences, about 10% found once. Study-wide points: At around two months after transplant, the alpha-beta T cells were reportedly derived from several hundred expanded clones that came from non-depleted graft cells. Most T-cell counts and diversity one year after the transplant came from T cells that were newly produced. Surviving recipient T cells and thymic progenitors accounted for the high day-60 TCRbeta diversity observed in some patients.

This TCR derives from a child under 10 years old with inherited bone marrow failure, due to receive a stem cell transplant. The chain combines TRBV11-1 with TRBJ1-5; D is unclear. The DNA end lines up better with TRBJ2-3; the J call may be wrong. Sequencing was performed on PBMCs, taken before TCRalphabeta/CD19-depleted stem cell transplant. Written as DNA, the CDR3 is TGTGCCAGCAGCTTATTGGATAGCAATCAGCCCCAGTATTTT. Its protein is CASSLLDSNQPQYF.